This T cell receptor beta chain was documented in a study of T cells after yellow fever vaccination. Findings and caveats of the study: Most clones from primary vaccination were detected again post-booster (roughly 96% CD4, 88% CD8).

Via MiXCR, TCRdb re-called the 5' RACE reads, giving one row per CDR3 protein. Of hundreds of thousands of distinct CDR3 sequences listed, approximately 15% are singletons. As concerns this clonotype: Its matching antigen is unknown.

V lost 6 bases to trimming and J lost 2 bases, with 6 bases between them. The V gene's germline CDR1 is WSHSY and CDR2 SAAADI. The CDR3 loop spans 12 amino acids. Sequenced here: PBMCs, sampled on the day of the yellow fever booster vaccination. This sequence was found in a man aged 25-45 years who received the YFV17D yellow fever vaccine. The V call is TRBV10-2, the J call TRBJ2-3; no definite D call. CDR3 residues: CASSSITDTQYF. CDR3 nucleotide sequence: TGCGCCAGCAGCTCAATCACAGATACGCAGTATTTT.